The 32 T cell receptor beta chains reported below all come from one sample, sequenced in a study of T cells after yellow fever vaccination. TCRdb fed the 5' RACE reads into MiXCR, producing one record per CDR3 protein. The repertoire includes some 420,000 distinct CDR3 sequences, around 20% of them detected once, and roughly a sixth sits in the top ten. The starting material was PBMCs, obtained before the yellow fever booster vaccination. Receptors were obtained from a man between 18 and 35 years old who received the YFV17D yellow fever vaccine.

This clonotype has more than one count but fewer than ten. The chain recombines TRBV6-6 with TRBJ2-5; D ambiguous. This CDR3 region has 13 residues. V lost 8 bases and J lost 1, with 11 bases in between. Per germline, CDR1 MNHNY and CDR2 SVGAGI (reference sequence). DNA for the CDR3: TGTGCCAGCGTCCCTTGGGGCCAAGAGACCCAGTACTTC. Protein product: CASVPWGQETQYF.

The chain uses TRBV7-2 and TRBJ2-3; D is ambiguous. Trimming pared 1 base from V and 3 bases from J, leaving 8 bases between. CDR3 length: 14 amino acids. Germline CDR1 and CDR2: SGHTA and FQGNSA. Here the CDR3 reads CASSLEIQTDTQYF. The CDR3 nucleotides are TGTGCCAGCAGCTTAGAGATCCAGACAGATACGCAGTATTTT.

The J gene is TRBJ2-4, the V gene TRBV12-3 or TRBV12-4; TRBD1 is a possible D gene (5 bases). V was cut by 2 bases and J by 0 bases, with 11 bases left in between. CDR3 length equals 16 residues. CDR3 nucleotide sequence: TGTGCCAGCAGTTTAAGGGGATCACTAGCCAAAAACATTCAGTACTTC. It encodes CASSLRGSLAKNIQYF.

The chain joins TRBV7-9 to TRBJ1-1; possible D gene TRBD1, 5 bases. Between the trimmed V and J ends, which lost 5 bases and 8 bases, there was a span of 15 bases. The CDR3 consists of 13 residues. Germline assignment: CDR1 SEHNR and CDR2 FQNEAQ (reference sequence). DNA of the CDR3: TGTGCCAGCAGCCCTCCCCAGGGCGTGGAAGCTTTCTTT. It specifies CASSPPQGVEAFF.

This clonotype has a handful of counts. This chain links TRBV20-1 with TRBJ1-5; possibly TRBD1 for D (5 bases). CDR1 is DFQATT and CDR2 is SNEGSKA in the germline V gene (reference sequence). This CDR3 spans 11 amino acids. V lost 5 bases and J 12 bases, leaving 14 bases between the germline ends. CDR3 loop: CSAVRQMVQHF. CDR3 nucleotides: TGCAGTGCTGTACGACAGATGGTCCAGCATTTT.

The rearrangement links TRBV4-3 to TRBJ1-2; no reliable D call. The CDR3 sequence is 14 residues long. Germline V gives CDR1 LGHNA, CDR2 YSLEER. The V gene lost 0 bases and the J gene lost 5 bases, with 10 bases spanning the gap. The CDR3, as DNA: TGCGCCAGCAGCCAAGATTACATGGTTTATGGCTACACCTTC. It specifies CASSQDYMVYGYTF.

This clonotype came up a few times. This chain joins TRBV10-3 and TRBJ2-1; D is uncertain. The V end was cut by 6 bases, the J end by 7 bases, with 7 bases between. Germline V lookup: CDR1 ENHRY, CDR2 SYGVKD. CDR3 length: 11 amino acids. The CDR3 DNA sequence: TGTGCCATCAGCACGGAGAATGAGCAGTTCTTC. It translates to CAISTENEQFF.

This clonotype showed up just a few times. CDR3 coding DNA: TGTGCCATCAGTGAGAGGGACGGTTACGAGCAGTACGTC. This translates into CAISERDGYEQYV. The J gene is TRBJ2-7, the V gene TRBV10-3; D assignment may be TRBD1 or TRBD2 (5 bases each). The germline gives CDR1 ENHRY, CDR2 SYGVKD. Trimming stripped 2 bases from V and 4 bases from J, with 9 bases between. The CDR3 consists of 13 residues.

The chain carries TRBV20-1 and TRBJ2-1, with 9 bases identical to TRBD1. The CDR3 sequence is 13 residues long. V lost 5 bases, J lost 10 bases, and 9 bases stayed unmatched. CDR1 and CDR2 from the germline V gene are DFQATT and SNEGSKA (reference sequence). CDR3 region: CSASRDRDLEQFF. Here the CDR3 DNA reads TGCAGTGCTTCTCGGGACAGGGATTTAGAGCAGTTCTTC.

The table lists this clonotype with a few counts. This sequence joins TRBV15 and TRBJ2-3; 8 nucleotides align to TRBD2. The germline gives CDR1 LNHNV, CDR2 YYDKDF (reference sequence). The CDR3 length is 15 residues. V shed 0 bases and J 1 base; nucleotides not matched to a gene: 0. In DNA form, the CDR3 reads TGTGCCACCAGCAGAGAGCGGGGGGGCACAGATACGCAGTATTTT. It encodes CATSRERGGTDTQYF.

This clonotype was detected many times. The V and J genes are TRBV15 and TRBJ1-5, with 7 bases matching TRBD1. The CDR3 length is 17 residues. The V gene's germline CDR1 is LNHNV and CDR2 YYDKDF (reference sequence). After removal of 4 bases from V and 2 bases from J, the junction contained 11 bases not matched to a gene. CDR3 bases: TGTGCCACCAGCATCGGATTTACAGGGGAAGGCAATCAGCCCCAGCATTTT. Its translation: CATSIGFTGEGNQPQHF. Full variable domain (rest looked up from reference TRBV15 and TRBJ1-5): DAMVIQNPRYQVTQFGKPVTLSCSQTLNHNVMYWYQQKSSQAPKLLFHYYDKDFNNEADTPDNFQSRRPNTSFCFLDIRSPGLGDTAMYLCATSIGFTGEGNQPQHFGDGTRLSIL.

In nucleotides, the CDR3 is TGTGCCAGCAGCCAAGATGGAGGGGGCGGAGCAGATACGCAGTATTTT. Its translation: CASSQDGGGGADTQYF. V is TRBV4-2 and J is TRBJ2-3; D may be TRBD1 (7 bases). Between the trimmed V and J ends, which lost 0 bases and 4 bases, there was a span of 14 bases. CDR1 is LGHNA, CDR2 YNFKEQ, per germline. This CDR3 has 16 amino acids.

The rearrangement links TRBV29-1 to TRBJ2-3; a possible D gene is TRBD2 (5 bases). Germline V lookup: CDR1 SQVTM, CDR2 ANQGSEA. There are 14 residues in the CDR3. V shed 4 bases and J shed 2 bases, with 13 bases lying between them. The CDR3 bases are TGCAGCGTTGGAGAGCCAGGACTCACAGATACGCAGTATTTT. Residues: CSVGEPGLTDTQYF.

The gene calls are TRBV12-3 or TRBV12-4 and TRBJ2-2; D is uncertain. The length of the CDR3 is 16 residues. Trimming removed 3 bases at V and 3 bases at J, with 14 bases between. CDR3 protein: CASSFGDPVDTGELFF. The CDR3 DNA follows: TGTGCCAGCAGTTTTGGAGACCCTGTTGACACCGGGGAGCTGTTTTTT.

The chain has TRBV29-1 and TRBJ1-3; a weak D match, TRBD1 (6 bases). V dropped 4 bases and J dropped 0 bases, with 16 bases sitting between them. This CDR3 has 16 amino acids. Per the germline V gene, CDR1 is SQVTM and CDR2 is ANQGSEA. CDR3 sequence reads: CSVGTGDIGSGNTIYF. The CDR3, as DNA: TGCAGCGTTGGAACTGGGGACATAGGCTCTGGAAACACCATATATTTT.

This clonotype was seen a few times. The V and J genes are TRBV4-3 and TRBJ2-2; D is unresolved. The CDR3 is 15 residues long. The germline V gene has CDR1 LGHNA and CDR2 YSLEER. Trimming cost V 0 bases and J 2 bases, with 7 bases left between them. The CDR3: CASSQDWVNTGELFF. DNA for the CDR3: TGCGCCAGCAGCCAAGACTGGGTCAACACCGGGGAGCTGTTTTTT.

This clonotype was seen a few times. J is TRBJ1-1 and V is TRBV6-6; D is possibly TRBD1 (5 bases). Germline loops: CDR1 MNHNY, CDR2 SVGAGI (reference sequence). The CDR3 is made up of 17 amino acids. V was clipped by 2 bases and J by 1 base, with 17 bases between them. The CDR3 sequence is CASSYGQGTRWNTEAFF. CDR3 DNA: TGTGCCAGCAGTTACGGTCAGGGAACGCGTTGGAACACTGAAGCTTTCTTT.

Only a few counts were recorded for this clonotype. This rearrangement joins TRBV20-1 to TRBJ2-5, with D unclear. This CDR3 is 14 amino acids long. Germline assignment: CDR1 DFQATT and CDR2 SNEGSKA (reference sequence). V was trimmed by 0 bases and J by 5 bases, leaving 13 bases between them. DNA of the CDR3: TGCAGTGCTAGAGATCGTCGAAGCCGGGAGACCCAGTACTTC. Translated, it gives CSARDRRSRETQYF.

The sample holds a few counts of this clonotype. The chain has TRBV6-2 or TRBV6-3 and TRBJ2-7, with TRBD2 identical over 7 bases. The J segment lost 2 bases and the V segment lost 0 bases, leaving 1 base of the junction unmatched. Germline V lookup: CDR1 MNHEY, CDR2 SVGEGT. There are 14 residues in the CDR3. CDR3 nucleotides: TGTGCCAGCAGTTACTCTCGGGGGGCCTACGAGCAGTACTTC. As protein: CASSYSRGAYEQYF.

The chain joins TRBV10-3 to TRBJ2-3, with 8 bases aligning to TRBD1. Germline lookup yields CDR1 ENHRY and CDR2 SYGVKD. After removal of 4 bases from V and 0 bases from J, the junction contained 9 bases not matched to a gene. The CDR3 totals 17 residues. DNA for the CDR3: TGTGCCATCAGTGCCTCCGGGCAGGGGGCTAGCACAGATACGCAGTATTTT. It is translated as CAISASGQGASTDTQYF.

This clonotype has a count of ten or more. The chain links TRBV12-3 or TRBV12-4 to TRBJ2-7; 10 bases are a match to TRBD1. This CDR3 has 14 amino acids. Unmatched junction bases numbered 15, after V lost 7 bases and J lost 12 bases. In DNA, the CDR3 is TGTGCCAGCACCCCGACAGGGGGCCACCTTGGCCCGTACTTC. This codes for CASTPTGGHLGPYF.

CDR3 in amino acids: CASSLGSYPANEQFF. CDR3 DNA: TGCGCCAGCAGCTTGGGTAGTTATCCTGCCAATGAGCAGTTCTTC. The chain employs TRBV5-1 and TRBJ2-1; D uncertain. The V end was cut by 0 bases, the J end by 6 bases, with 13 bases between. CDR3 length: 15 amino acids. Germline loops: CDR1 SGHRS, CDR2 YFSETQ.

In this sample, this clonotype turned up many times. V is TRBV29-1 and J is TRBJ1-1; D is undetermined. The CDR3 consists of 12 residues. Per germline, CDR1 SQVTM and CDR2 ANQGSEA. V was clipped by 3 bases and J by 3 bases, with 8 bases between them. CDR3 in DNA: TGCAGCGTTGATGACGGGCACACTGAAGCTTTCTTT. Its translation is CSVDDGHTEAFF.

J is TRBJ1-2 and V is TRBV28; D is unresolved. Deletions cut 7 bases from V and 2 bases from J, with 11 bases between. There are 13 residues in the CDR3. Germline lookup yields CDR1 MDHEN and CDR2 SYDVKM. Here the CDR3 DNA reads TGTGCCAGCAACCCGGCGGGCAACTATGGCTACACCTTC. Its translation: CASNPAGNYGYTF.

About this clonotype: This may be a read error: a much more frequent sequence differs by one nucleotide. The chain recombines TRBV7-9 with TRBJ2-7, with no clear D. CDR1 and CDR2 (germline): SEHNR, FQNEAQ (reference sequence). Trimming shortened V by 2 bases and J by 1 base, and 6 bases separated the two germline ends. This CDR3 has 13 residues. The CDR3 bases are TGTGCCAGCAGCTTACAGGATTCCTACGAGCAGTACTTC. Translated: CASSLQDSYEQYF. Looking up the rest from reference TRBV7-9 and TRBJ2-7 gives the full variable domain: DTGVSQNPRHKITKRGQNVTFRCDPISEHNRLYWYRQTLGQGPEFLTYFQNEAQLEKSRLLSDRFSAERPKGSFSTLEIQRTEQGDSAMYLCASSLQDSYEQYFGPGTRLTVT.

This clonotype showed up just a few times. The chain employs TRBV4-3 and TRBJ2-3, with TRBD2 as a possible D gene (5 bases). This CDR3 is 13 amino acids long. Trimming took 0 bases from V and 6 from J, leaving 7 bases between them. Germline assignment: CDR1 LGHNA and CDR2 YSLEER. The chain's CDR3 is CASSQDPGDTQYF. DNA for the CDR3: TGCGCCAGCAGCCAAGACCCGGGGGATACGCAGTATTTT.

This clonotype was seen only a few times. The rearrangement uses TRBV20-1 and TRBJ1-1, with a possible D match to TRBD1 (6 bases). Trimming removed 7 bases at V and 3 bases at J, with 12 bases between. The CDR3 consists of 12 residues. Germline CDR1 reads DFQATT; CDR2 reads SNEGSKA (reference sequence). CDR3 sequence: CSGKDRYTEAFF. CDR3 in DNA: TGCAGTGGAAAGGACAGATACACTGAAGCTTTCTTT.

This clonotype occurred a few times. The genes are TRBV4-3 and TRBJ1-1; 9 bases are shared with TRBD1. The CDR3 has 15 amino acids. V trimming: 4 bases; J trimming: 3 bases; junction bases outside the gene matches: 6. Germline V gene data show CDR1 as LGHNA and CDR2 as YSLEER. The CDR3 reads CASSLLGQGHTEAFF. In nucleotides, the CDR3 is TGCGCCAGCAGCCTCCTGGGACAGGGACACACTGAAGCTTTCTTT.

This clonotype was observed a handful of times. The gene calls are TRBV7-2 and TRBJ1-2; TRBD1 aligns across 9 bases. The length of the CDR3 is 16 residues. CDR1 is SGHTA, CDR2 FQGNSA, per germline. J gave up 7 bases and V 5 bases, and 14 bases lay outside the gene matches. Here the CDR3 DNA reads TGTGCCAGCAGCCTCAGCCCGGGACAGGGTGCGGGTGGCTACACCTTC. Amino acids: CASSLSPGQGAGGYTF.

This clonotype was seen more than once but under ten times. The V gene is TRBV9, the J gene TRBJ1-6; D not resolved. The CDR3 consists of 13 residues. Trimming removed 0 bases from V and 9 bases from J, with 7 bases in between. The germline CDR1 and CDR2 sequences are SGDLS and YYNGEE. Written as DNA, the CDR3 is TGTGCCAGCAGCGTAGGAGATCTTTCACCCCTCCACTTT. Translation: CASSVGDLSPLHF.

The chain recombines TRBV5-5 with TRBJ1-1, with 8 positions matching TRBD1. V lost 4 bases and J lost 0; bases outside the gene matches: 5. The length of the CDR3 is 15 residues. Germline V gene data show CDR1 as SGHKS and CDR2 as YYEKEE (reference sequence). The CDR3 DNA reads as TGTGCCAGCAGCACCGGACAGGGAGTGAACACTGAAGCTTTCTTT. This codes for CASSTGQGVNTEAFF.

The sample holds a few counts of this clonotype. CDR3: CASSPDRLEYSPLHF. The CDR3 nucleotides are TGTGCCAGCTCCCCGGACAGGCTAGAATATTCACCCCTCCACTTT. The genes are TRBV18 and TRBJ1-6; 7 positions match TRBD1. In germline, CDR1 is KGHSH, CDR2 LQKENI. This CDR3 has 15 amino acids. V shed 6 bases, J shed 8 bases, and the junction held 10 bases outside the gene matches. Variable domain in full (rest from reference TRBV18 and TRBJ1-6): NAGVMQNPRHLVRRRGQEARLRCSPMKGHSHVYWYRQLPEEGLKFMVYLQKENIIDESGMPKERFSAEFPKEGPSILRIQQVVRGDSAAYFCASSPDRLEYSPLHFGNGTRLTVT.